These 25 T cell receptor beta chains were all obtained from the same sample, sequenced in a study of T cells after yellow fever vaccination. Each CDR3 protein is one row after TCRdb ran MiXCR on the 5' RACE reads. The profile shows hundreds of thousands of distinct CDR3 sequences, roughly 20% of them singletons. The sample in question was PBMCs, obtained before the yellow fever booster vaccination. The receptors derive from a man aged 18 to 29 who received the YFV17D yellow fever vaccine.

This clonotype was found a few times. Compared with germline, one end of the junction differs, possibly owing to a read error. In nucleotides, the CDR3 is TGCGCCAGCAGCCCGGGACTACAGTACCAAGAGACCCAGCACTTC. Amino acids: CASSPGLQYQETQHF. The gene calls are TRBV4-3 and TRBJ2-5; 7 bases are shared with TRBD2. From germline, CDR1 is LGHNA and CDR2 YSLEER. The CDR3 totals 15 residues.

This chain connects TRBV4-2 to TRBJ2-5; 12 bases align to TRBD2. The germline CDR1 and CDR2 sequences are LGHNA and YNFKEQ. The V and J ends lost 1 base and 0 bases, in that order; junction bases with no gene match: 9. The CDR3 covers 19 residues. The CDR3: CASSQAASGGGRYQETQYF. The CDR3 DNA reads TGTGCCAGCAGCCAAGCGGCTAGCGGGGGGGGGAGATACCAAGAGACCCAGTACTTC.

Only a few counts were recorded for this clonotype. The chain combines TRBV15 with TRBJ2-2; D tentatively fits TRBD1 or TRBD2 (6 bases each). Germline CDR1 LNHNV, CDR2 YYDKDF (reference sequence). This CDR3 is 14 amino acids long. Deletions cut 2 bases from V and 5 bases from J, with 9 bases between. CDR3: CATSRRGETGELFF. CDR3 DNA sequence: TGTGCCACCAGCAGAAGGGGGGAGACCGGGGAGCTGTTTTTT.

The CDR3 loop reads CASCARGRGAEGYTF. As DNA, the CDR3 is TGTGCCAGCTGTGCGAGGGGCCGGGGGGCGGAAGGCTACACCTTC. The V gene is TRBV2, the J gene TRBJ1-2, with D possibly being TRBD1 (6 bases). The V gene lost 8 bases and the J gene lost 8 bases, with 24 bases spanning the gap. The CDR3 is 15 amino acids. Germline V gives CDR1 SNHLY, CDR2 FYNNEI. Based on the CDR3 plus reference TRBV2 and TRBJ1-2, the full variable domain is EPEVTQTPSHQVTQMGQEVILRCVPISNHLYFYWYRQILGQKVEFLVSFYNNEISEKSEIFDDQFSVERPDGSNFTLKIRSTKLEDSAMYFCASCARGRGAEGYTFGSGTRLTVV.

This clonotype was seen more than once but under ten times. The V and J genes are TRBV5-1 and TRBJ2-3; TRBD2 aligns across 13 bases. CDR1 and CDR2 (germline): SGHRS, YFSETQ. Unmatched junction bases numbered 14, after V lost 2 bases and J lost 8 bases. The CDR3 extends over 18 amino acids. This CDR3 is CASSLEGPTSGGLRTQYF. The CDR3 DNA reads as TGCGCCAGCAGCTTAGAGGGCCCGACTAGCGGGGGGCTTCGTACGCAGTATTTT. Drawing the rest from reference TRBV5-1 and TRBJ2-3, the complete variable domain is KAGVTQTPRYLIKTRGQQVTLSCSPISGHRSVSWYQQTPGQGLQFLFEYFSETQRNKGNFPGRFSGRQFSNSRSEMNVSTLELGDSALYLCASSLEGPTSGGLRTQYFGPGTRLTVL.

This clonotype was detected many times. V and J are TRBV4-1 and TRBJ2-1; D gene ambiguous. From germline, CDR1 is MGHRA and CDR2 YSYEKL. This CDR3 is built from 11 residues. The ends were cut back, 1 base at V and 9 bases at J, with 4 bases in the middle. The CDR3 DNA sequence: TGCGCCAGCAGCCAAGCTGGTGAGCAGTTCTTC. This sequence encodes CASSQAGEQFF.

This chain connects TRBV6-2 or TRBV6-3 to TRBJ2-6; the D is unclear. This CDR3 region has 16 residues. CDR1 and CDR2 (germline): MNHEY, SVGEGT. V was clipped by 6 bases and J by 2 bases, with 14 bases between them. DNA for the CDR3: TGTGCCAGCAGCACGACACAGATTACTGGGGCCAACGTCCTGACTTTC. Translating it yields CASSTTQITGANVLTF.

This clonotype turned up a few times. The chain has TRBV5-4 and TRBJ2-3, with TRBD1 identical over 7 bases. Germline values: CDR1 SGHNT, CDR2 YYREEE (reference sequence). The trim removed 2 bases at V and 0 bases at J, leaving 6 bases unmatched. The CDR3 loop spans 16 amino acids. This CDR3 is CASSFPGTASTDTQYF. CDR3 nucleotide sequence: TGTGCCAGCAGCTTTCCGGGGACAGCTAGCACAGATACGCAGTATTTT.

This clonotype appeared a few times. The gene calls are TRBV10-3 and TRBJ1-4; D possibly corresponds to TRBD1 (6 bases). V was clipped by 5 bases and J by 6 bases, with 13 bases between them. CDR3 length: 14 amino acids. Germline V gene data show CDR1 as ENHRY and CDR2 as SYGVKD. CDR3 sequence: CAISQQGVDEKLFF. CDR3 nucleotide sequence: TGTGCCATCAGTCAACAGGGTGTGGATGAAAAACTGTTTTTT.

This clonotype was detected a few times. The chain joins TRBV5-1 to TRBJ2-5; TRBD1 or TRBD2 may be the D gene (7 bases each). The germline V gene has CDR1 SGHRS and CDR2 YFSETQ. The V and J ends lost 7 bases and 5 bases respectively, with 15 bases between them. The CDR3 runs 13 residues. CDR3 nucleotides: TGCGCCAGCCGCAGGGGGGGCCTTGAGACCCAGTACTTC. Encoded protein: CASRRGGLETQYF.

This clonotype occurred many times. The chain is built from TRBV29-1 and TRBJ2-3; D gene ambiguous. Germline loops: CDR1 SQVTM, CDR2 ANQGSEA. V was cut by 4 bases and J by 6 bases, with 11 bases left in between. There are 12 residues in the CDR3. The CDR3 DNA sequence: TGCAGCGTTGCGGAACCAAGGGATACGCAGTATTTT. Translated, it gives CSVAEPRDTQYF.

In this sample, this clonotype turned up a few times. The gene calls are TRBV6-5 and TRBJ2-2, with unresolved D. The CDR3 runs 13 residues. V was pared by 2 bases and J by 6 bases, with 7 bases between. Looked up from germline, CDR1 is MNHEY and CDR2 is SVGAGI. As DNA, the CDR3 is TGTGCCAGCAGTTACATTGGGGCCGGGGAGCTGTTTTTT. This encodes CASSYIGAGELFF.

The V call is TRBV6-5, the J call TRBJ2-3, with D possibly being TRBD1 or TRBD2 (5 bases each). The CDR3 spans 11 residues. Germline V lookup: CDR1 MNHEY, CDR2 SVGAGI. The germline V and J ends were trimmed by 7 bases and 14 bases, with 16 bases remaining between them. Here the CDR3 reads CASTSGTSWYF. The CDR3 DNA sequence: TGTGCCAGCACCTCCGGGACCTCGTGGTATTTT.

The chain links TRBV4-3 to TRBJ2-3; tentatively, D is TRBD1 or TRBD2 (6 bases each). The V gene lost 3 bases and the J gene lost 2 bases, with 15 bases spanning the gap. The CDR3 sequence is 16 residues long. Per germline, CDR1 LGHNA and CDR2 YSLEER. CDR3 DNA sequence: TGCGCCAGCAGCCACGGGGGCGCCACAAACACAGATACGCAGTATTTT. Its protein product is CASSHGGATNTDTQYF.

The J gene is TRBJ2-1, the V gene TRBV27; 9 bases align to TRBD1. J gave up 5 bases and V 7 bases, and 3 bases lay outside the gene matches. Germline V gene lookup returns CDR1 MNHEY and CDR2 SMNVEV (reference sequence). The CDR3 contains 13 residues. CDR3 coding DNA: TGTGCCAGCACCGGGACAGGGAACAATGAGCAGTTCTTC. Translation gives CASTGTGNNEQFF.

The chain links TRBV12-3 or TRBV12-4 to TRBJ2-1, with D possibly being TRBD2 (5 bases). This CDR3 contains 14 residues. Deletions cut 10 bases from V and 0 bases from J, with 13 bases between. CDR3: CAIVVGSSYNEQFF. CDR3 bases: TGTGCCATTGTAGTGGGGAGCTCCTACAATGAGCAGTTCTTC.

V usage is TRBV12-3 or TRBV12-4 and J usage is TRBJ2-3; tentative D call: TRBD1 (6 bases). The germline V and J ends were trimmed by 8 bases and 4 bases, with 10 bases remaining between them. The CDR3 sequence is 12 residues long. The CDR3 protein is CASRQAADTQYF. Written as DNA, the CDR3 is TGTGCCAGCCGACAGGCCGCAGATACGCAGTATTTT.

This clonotype was detected a few times. CDR3: CASGASSGGEQYF. The CDR3 coding sequence is TGTGCTAGTGGTGCCTCAAGCGGGGGCGAGCAGTACTTC. The chain employs TRBV12-5 and TRBJ2-7; 8 positions match TRBD2. Germline loops: CDR1 LGHNT, CDR2 FRNRAP. This CDR3 contains 13 residues. Trimming cost V 5 bases and J 6 bases; bases outside gene matches: 6.

CDR3 DNA: TGTGCCAGCAGCTTAGCCAGGCAGCAAGGGGATGAGCAGTTCTTC. The encoded protein is CASSLARQQGDEQFF. The J gene is TRBJ2-1, the V gene TRBV7-2; tentatively, D is TRBD1 (5 bases). V lost 0 bases, J lost 8 bases, and 14 bases lay in between. The CDR3 contains 15 residues. Germline V gene data show CDR1 as SGHTA and CDR2 as FQGNSA.

Note on this clonotype: Given a much more abundant clone one base away, this may be a read error. V gene TRBV7-6 combines with J gene TRBJ2-3; D not certain. Looked up from germline, CDR1 is SGHVS and CDR2 is FNYEAQ. CDR3 length equals 15 residues. Deletions cut 1 base from V and 3 bases from J, with 11 bases between. The CDR3 DNA is TGTGCCAGCAGCTTAGTTAATAGCCGAACAGATACGCAGTATTTT. Translated, it gives CASSLVNSRTDTQYF.

This clonotype turned up a few times. The chain uses TRBV6-5 and TRBJ1-3; 8 bases agree with TRBD1. Germline values: CDR1 MNHEY, CDR2 SVGAGI. The CDR3 contains 15 residues. The ends lost 7 bases at V and 3 bases at J; junction bases unmatched: 8. CDR3 DNA: TGTGCCAGCACCCCGGACAGGGCGTATGGAAACACCATATATTTT. Encoded protein: CASTPDRAYGNTIYF.

This clonotype was found a few times. CDR3 in amino acids: CASSQDQGGDIQYF. The CDR3, as DNA: TGCGCCAGCAGCCAAGATCAGGGAGGTGACATTCAGTACTTC. The genes are TRBV4-3 and TRBJ2-4; D is perhaps TRBD2 (6 bases). Between the trimmed V and J ends, which lost 0 bases and 8 bases, there was a span of 11 bases. The length of the CDR3 is 14 residues. Germline V CDR1 and CDR2: LGHNA, YSLEER.

This clonotype was recorded a few times. The V call is TRBV4-2, the J call TRBJ2-5; possibly TRBD2 for D (5 bases). Germline assignment: CDR1 LGHNA and CDR2 YNFKEQ. V lost 0 bases, J lost 3 bases, and 14 bases lay in between. This CDR3 region has 16 residues. The CDR3 reads CASSQDRRRHKETQYF. The CDR3 coding sequence is TGTGCCAGCAGCCAAGATAGGAGGAGGCACAAAGAGACCCAGTACTTC.

The rearrangement uses TRBV12-3 or TRBV12-4 and TRBJ2-1; 14 bases align to TRBD2. This CDR3 comprises 16 residues. V shed 5 bases and J 4 bases; nucleotides not matched to a gene: 4. CDR3 DNA sequence: TGTGCCAGCAGTGCCGGACTAGCGGGGGGTTACAATGAGCAGTTCTTC. Its translation: CASSAGLAGGYNEQFF.

A remark on this clonotype: This clone may be a read error of a much larger clone one base away. The rearrangement links TRBV3-1 to TRBJ1-2; no clear D. Germline CDR1 and CDR2: LGHDT and YNNKEL (reference sequence). V dropped 0 bases and J dropped 4 bases, with 3 bases sitting between them. The CDR3 length is 12 residues. The CDR3 DNA reads as TGTGCCAGCAGCCAAGAGTCCTATGGCTACACCTTC. As protein: CASSQESYGYTF.